This paragraph covers one TCR beta chain sequence. This record belongs to a study of blood T cell repertoires in COVID-19. Profiled with immunoSEQ multiplex PCR; TCRdb holds only in-frame clones, not every one. The sample carries approximately 260,000 clones, about 88% recorded once. Germline lookup yields CDR1 SGHRS and CDR2 YFSETQ. V lost 5 bases to trimming and J lost 0 bases, with 9 bases between them. There are 14 residues in the CDR3. Sequencing was done on a sample of PBMCs or T cells enriched from blood (not recorded which). This clonotype was obtained from a young man with acute COVID-19. V is TRBV5-1 and J is TRBJ1-3, with D maybe TRBD1 (6 bases). DNA of the CDR3: TGCGCCAGCAGGATGACAGGCTCTGGAAACACCATATATTTT. Its protein product is CASRMTGSGNTIYF.